This TCR beta chain came from a study of control samples from healthy donors and cancer patients. Some clones are missing from TCRdb's copy, which holds only in-frame ones; the method was immunoSEQ multiplex PCR. The sample holds around 140,000 clones, around 94% seen once. Trimming removed 4 bases from V and 5 bases from J, with 21 bases in between. CDR3 length equals 16 residues. Germline V gene data show CDR1 as SGHRS and CDR2 as YFSETQ. Sequenced: blood. The chain employs TRBV5-1 and TRBJ2-5; a possible D gene is TRBD2 (6 bases). The TCR comes from a man between 35 and 55 years old in good health. CDR3 bases: TGCGCCAGCAGCCTTTACCCCGGGACTGGAGGGGAGACCCAGTACTTC. It codes for CASSLYPGTGGETQYF. Combining the CDR3 with reference TRBV5-1 and TRBJ2-5 gives the whole variable domain KAGVTQTPRYLIKTRGQQVTLSCSPISGHRSVSWYQQTPGQGLQFLFEYFSETQRNKGNFPGRFSGRQFSNSRSEMNVSTLELGDSALYLCASSLYPGTGGETQYFGPGTRLLVL.